This note documents a single T cell receptor beta chain sequence. Time point given: baseline, week 1 (first vaccination visit). The treatment: pre-vaccination baseline after standard-of-care therapy. Clones were read by immunoSEQ multiplex PCR, and TCRdb kept only the in-frame ones, dropping some. The table shows 98,000 or so clones, with about 90% occurring only once. The CDR3 has 12 amino acids. Trimming cost V 8 bases and J 1 base, with 8 bases left between them. Germline lookup yields CDR1 SQVTM and CDR2 ANQGSEA. The record originates from a study of a mutant IDH1 vaccine in newly diagnosed glioma.

Sequences were derived from PBMCs, sampled from a glioma patient treated with radiotherapy, temozolomide or both. The source is a woman aged 45 to 65 with glioma. This sequence joins TRBV29-1 and TRBJ2-2; D is undetermined. The CDR3 bases are TGCAGCTTCTGCCAGAACACCGGGGAGCTGTTTTTT. Amino acids: CSFCQNTGELFF.